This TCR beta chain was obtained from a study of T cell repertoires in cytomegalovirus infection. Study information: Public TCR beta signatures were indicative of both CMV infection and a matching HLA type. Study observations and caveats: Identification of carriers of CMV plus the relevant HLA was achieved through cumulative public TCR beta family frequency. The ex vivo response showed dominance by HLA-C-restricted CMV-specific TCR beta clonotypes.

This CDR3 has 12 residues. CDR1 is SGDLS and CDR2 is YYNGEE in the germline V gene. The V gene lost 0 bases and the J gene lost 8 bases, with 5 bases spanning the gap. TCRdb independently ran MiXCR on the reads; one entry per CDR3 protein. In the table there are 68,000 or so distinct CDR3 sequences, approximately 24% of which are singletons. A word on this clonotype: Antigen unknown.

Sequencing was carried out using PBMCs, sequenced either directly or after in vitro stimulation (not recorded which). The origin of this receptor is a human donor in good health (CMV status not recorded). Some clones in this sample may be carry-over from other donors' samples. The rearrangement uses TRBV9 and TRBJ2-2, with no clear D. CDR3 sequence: CASSVGQGELFF. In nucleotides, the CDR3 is TGTGCCAGCAGCGTAGGGCAGGGGGAGCTGTTTTTT.